Listed below are T cell receptor beta chains from one sample, sequenced in a study of cytomegalovirus exposure and HLA in healthy donors. Some clones are missing from TCRdb's copy, which holds only in-frame ones; the method was immunoSEQ multiplex PCR. The table lists 70,000 or so clones. Material for sequencing was PBMCs. These receptors all come from a female donor in good health and CMV-seropositive. Both conserved end residues are part of each CDR3. The order of the fields is D gene, J gene, V gene, CDR3 DNA, CDR3 protein. D genes are given only for firm matches.

d_call: TRBD1; j_call: TRBJ2-2; v_call: TRBV5-1; cdr3_nt: TGCGCCAGCAGCCAGACAGGGGACACCGGGGAGCTGTTTTTT; cdr3_aa: CASSQTGDTGELFF
d_call: -; j_call: TRBJ2-7; v_call: TRBV28; cdr3_nt: TGTGCCAGCAGAGATAGACAAGGCCGGCCGGTGAGCTACGAGCAGTACTTC; cdr3_aa: CASRDRQGRPVSYEQYF
d_call: -; j_call: TRBJ1-1; v_call: TRBV7-2; cdr3_nt: TGTGCCAGCAGAGACTGGGTTCGGGCTTTCTTT; cdr3_aa: CASRDWVRAFF
d_call: TRBD2; j_call: TRBJ2-1; v_call: TRBV30; cdr3_nt: TGTGCCTGGAGACTACTAGCGGGGGGCAATGAGCAGTTCTTC; cdr3_aa: CAWRLLAGGNEQFF
d_call: -; j_call: TRBJ2-7; v_call: TRBV18; cdr3_nt: TGTGCCAGCTCACCTTCCGGACTACCAAACGAGCAGTACTTC; cdr3_aa: CASSPSGLPNEQYF
d_call: -; j_call: TRBJ1-3; v_call: TRBV6-1; cdr3_nt: TGTGCCAGCAGTGAAGTCGTGGGGGGTGGAAACACCATATATTTT; cdr3_aa: CASSEVVGGGNTIYF
d_call: -; j_call: TRBJ2-7; v_call: TRBV6-5; cdr3_nt: TGTGCCAGCAGTCGAGGGAACGAGCAGTACTTC; cdr3_aa: CASSRGNEQYF
d_call: -; j_call: TRBJ1-5; v_call: TRBV28; cdr3_nt: TGTGCCAGCAGTTCCCGACGGGGGGTTGACCAGCCCCAGCATTTT; cdr3_aa: CASSSRRGVDQPQHF
d_call: -; j_call: TRBJ1-2; v_call: TRBV19; cdr3_nt: TGTGCCAGTAGGGACAGCCTCTATGGCTACACCTTC; cdr3_aa: CASRDSLYGYTF
d_call: -; j_call: TRBJ1-3; v_call: TRBV28; cdr3_nt: TGTGCCAGCAGTTTAGGCGTACAGACTGGAAACACCATATATTTT; cdr3_aa: CASSLGVQTGNTIYF
d_call: -; j_call: TRBJ2-7; v_call: TRBV6-5; cdr3_nt: TGTGCCAGCAGTTACGGGGGGGCTAGTTACGAGCAGTACTTC; cdr3_aa: CASSYGGASYEQYF
d_call: -; j_call: TRBJ1-5; v_call: TRBV10-1; cdr3_nt: TGCGCCAGCAGTGAGTCAATTGCGGGGCCCCAGCATTTT; cdr3_aa: CASSESIAGPQHF
d_call: -; j_call: TRBJ2-7; v_call: TRBV30; cdr3_nt: TGTGCCTGGGGCACCGGGACAAGAGGCTACGAGCAGTACTTC; cdr3_aa: CAWGTGTRGYEQYF
d_call: -; j_call: TRBJ2-7; v_call: TRBV5-6; cdr3_nt: TGTGCCAGCAGCTTTGGTAGGGGGGGTGAGCAGTACTTC; cdr3_aa: CASSFGRGGEQYF
d_call: -; j_call: TRBJ2-7; v_call: TRBV2; cdr3_nt: TGTGCCAGCAGTGATACTGGTGGAGGGGCCTACGAGCAGTACTTC; cdr3_aa: CASSDTGGGAYEQYF
d_call: TRBD1; j_call: TRBJ1-1; v_call: TRBV10-3; cdr3_nt: TGTGCCATCAGAGAGACAGGGGACACTGAAGCTTTCTTT; cdr3_aa: CAIRETGDTEAFF
d_call: TRBD2; j_call: TRBJ2-7; v_call: TRBV7-9; cdr3_nt: TGTGCCAGCAGCTTAGGGGGCGGAGCGGGGGAGCAGTACTTC; cdr3_aa: CASSLGGGAGEQYF
d_call: -; j_call: TRBJ2-3; v_call: TRBV25-1; cdr3_nt: TGTGCCAGCAGTGCGCGGGGCACAGATACGCAGTATTTT; cdr3_aa: CASSARGTDTQYF
d_call: TRBD2; j_call: TRBJ2-7; v_call: TRBV7-2; cdr3_nt: TGTGCCAGCAGCTCTAGCGGGTGGTACGAGCAGTACTTC; cdr3_aa: CASSSSGWYEQYF
d_call: -; j_call: TRBJ1-2; v_call: TRBV28; cdr3_nt: TGTGCCAGCAGTTTAACCGGCTATGGCTACACCTTC; cdr3_aa: CASSLTGYGYTF
d_call: -; j_call: TRBJ1-6; v_call: TRBV9; cdr3_nt: TGTGCCAGCAGCACACAGGGATATAATTCACCCCTCCACTTT; cdr3_aa: CASSTQGYNSPLHF
d_call: -; j_call: TRBJ2-7; v_call: TRBV9; cdr3_nt: TGTGCCAGCAGCGTAGGCGGAGGGCAGGCCTACGAGCAGTACTTC; cdr3_aa: CASSVGGGQAYEQYF
d_call: -; j_call: TRBJ1-2; v_call: TRBV18; cdr3_nt: TGTGCCAGCTCACCCGGGGGGCAGGTCTATGGCTACACCTTC; cdr3_aa: CASSPGGQVYGYTF
d_call: -; j_call: TRBJ2-6; v_call: TRBV28; cdr3_nt: TGTGCCAGCAGGCGAGGGGGCTCTGGGGCCAACGTCCTGACTTTC; cdr3_aa: CASRRGGSGANVLTF
d_call: TRBD1; j_call: TRBJ1-1; v_call: TRBV5-1; cdr3_nt: TGCGCCAGCAGCTTCGACAGGGGGCAGGGGAACACTGAAGCTTTCTTT; cdr3_aa: CASSFDRGQGNTEAFF
d_call: -; j_call: TRBJ2-5; v_call: TRBV27; cdr3_nt: TGTGCCAGCAGTAAAAGGACTAGGGGGTACCAAGAGACCCAGTACTTC; cdr3_aa: CASSKRTRGYQETQYF
d_call: TRBD2; j_call: TRBJ2-1; v_call: TRBV4-3; cdr3_nt: TGCGCCAGCAGCCAATTACTAGCGCTTTCCTACAATGAGCAGTTCTTC; cdr3_aa: CASSQLLALSYNEQFF
d_call: -; j_call: TRBJ1-1; v_call: TRBV5-1; cdr3_nt: TGCGCCAGCAGCCCCCGGGGCGGGGGGCCTGGGGACACTGAAGCTTTCTTT; cdr3_aa: CASSPRGGGPGDTEAFF
d_call: TRBD1; j_call: TRBJ1-1; v_call: TRBV7-9; cdr3_nt: TGTGCCAGCAGCCCTGCGACAGGGATGAACACTGAAGCTTTCTTT; cdr3_aa: CASSPATGMNTEAFF
d_call: -; j_call: TRBJ1-1; v_call: TRBV7-9; cdr3_nt: TGTGCCAGCAGCTTACAAGAGTTAACTGAAGCTTTCTTT; cdr3_aa: CASSLQELTEAFF
d_call: -; j_call: TRBJ2-2; v_call: TRBV19; cdr3_nt: TGTGCCAGTACCCAAACCGGGGGTTCTACCGGGGAGCTGTTTTTT; cdr3_aa: CASTQTGGSTGELFF
d_call: TRBD1; j_call: TRBJ1-1; v_call: TRBV6-5; cdr3_nt: TGTGCCAGCAGCTGGGACAGGGGCGGGTCTGAAGCTTTCTTT; cdr3_aa: CASSWDRGGSEAFF
d_call: TRBD2; j_call: TRBJ2-2; v_call: TRBV5-1; cdr3_nt: TGCGCCAGCAGCACCCTAGCGGGAGCGGTCACCGGGGAGCTGTTTTTT; cdr3_aa: CASSTLAGAVTGELFF
d_call: TRBD1; j_call: TRBJ2-2; v_call: TRBV25-1; cdr3_nt: TGTGCCAGCAGTGAAAAAACCCAGGGGGCCACCGGGGAGCTGTTTTTT; cdr3_aa: CASSEKTQGATGELFF
d_call: -; j_call: TRBJ2-2; v_call: TRBV29-1; cdr3_nt: TGCAGCGCTGACTTTCAATCGGCGGACACCGGGGAGCTGTTTTTT; cdr3_aa: CSADFQSADTGELFF
d_call: -; j_call: TRBJ1-6; v_call: TRBV4-1; cdr3_nt: TGCGCCAGCAGCCACTTCATGGGACGGGGAGGAATTGGGAATTCACCCCTCCACTTT; cdr3_aa: CASSHFMGRGGIGNSPLHF
d_call: -; j_call: TRBJ2-2; v_call: TRBV5-1; cdr3_nt: TGCGCCAGCAGCTTAGGACTACCCTCGGCCGGGGAGCTGTTTTTT; cdr3_aa: CASSLGLPSAGELFF
d_call: -; j_call: TRBJ2-7; v_call: TRBV2; cdr3_nt: TGTGCCAGCACCCCACTTCTTCACGAGCAGTACTTC; cdr3_aa: CASTPLLHEQYF
d_call: TRBD2; j_call: TRBJ2-5; v_call: TRBV19; cdr3_nt: TGTGCCAGTAGTGCCGACCTACTAGCGGGGGGTCAGTATGAGGCCCAGTACTTC; cdr3_aa: CASSADLLAGGQYEAQYF
d_call: -; j_call: TRBJ2-7; v_call: TRBV29-1; cdr3_nt: TGCAGCGTTGAATCAGGCTACTACGAGCAGTACTTC; cdr3_aa: CSVESGYYEQYF
d_call: -; j_call: TRBJ2-1; v_call: TRBV12-5; cdr3_nt: TGTGCTAGTGGTTTGGCACGGGATAGCGGAGGGGATTACAATGAGCAGTTCTTC; cdr3_aa: CASGLARDSGGDYNEQFF